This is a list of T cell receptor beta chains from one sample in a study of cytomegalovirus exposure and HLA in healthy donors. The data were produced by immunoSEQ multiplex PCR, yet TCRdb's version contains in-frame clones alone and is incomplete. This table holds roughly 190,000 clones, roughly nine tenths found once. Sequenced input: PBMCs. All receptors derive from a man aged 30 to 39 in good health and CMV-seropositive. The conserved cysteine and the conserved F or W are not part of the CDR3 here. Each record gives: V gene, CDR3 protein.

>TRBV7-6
ASSPGQGTYEQY
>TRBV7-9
ASSMGLAGVPDTQY
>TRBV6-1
ASSEEGTSGKYEQY
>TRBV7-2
ASSSPGQSYGYT
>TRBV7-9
ASSLQGEAYGYT
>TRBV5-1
ASSYPPGQAQFSTIEQF
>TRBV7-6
ASSLGRANTEAF
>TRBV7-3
ASSSRTGGYTQY
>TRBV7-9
ASGGLYEQY
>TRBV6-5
ASTQTRGVYEQY
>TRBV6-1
ASRHRLMSSYEQY
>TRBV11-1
ASSGGYEQY
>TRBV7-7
ASSSGTGLLTTQY
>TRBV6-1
ASSEAGTGSSEAF
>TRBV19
ASSIGTGGEQY
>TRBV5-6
ASSLVAGVSYGYT
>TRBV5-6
ASSLVGGPNQPQH
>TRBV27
ASSRTLAGQPQH
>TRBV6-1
ASSRQGANTEAF
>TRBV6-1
ASSENLGLAGDGTGELF
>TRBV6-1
ASSGVGTNEQF
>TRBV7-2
ASSLGKQGEQY
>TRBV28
ASTSNQPQH
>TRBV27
ASSARQSGSGTGELF
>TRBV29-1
SVRGRSNYGYT
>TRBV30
AWERGGFNEKLF
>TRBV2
ASIKEGLNTEAF
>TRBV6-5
ASSYSNVYEQY
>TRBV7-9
ASSLPGQGYEQY
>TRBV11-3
ASSLELLETDTQY
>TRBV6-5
ASSASGTGEQY
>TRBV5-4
ATLDRGPYGYT
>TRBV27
ASSTRQEMMF
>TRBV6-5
ASSLWRNNEQF
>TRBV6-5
ASSYSNSGRTEAF
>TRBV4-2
ASSQAQLGTNTNEQF
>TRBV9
ASSVGVWRRQGRYNEQF
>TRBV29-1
SVVGGAQRETQY
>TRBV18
ASSQTGGSGNTIY
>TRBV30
AWSSPAGIPYEQY
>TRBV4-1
ASSPGQGPWWGGETQY
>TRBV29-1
SVRGPGNTIY
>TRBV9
ASSVYDRGQPQH
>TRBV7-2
ASSLSWYDTQY
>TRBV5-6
ASSSAGKQY
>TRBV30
AWSVQGSPEKLF
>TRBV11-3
ASSLEAFGSSYNSPLH
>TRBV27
ASRETGGTDTQY
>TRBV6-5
ASSYSRQLSLY